This T cell receptor (beta chain) was sequenced for a study of blood T cell repertoires in COVID-19. Study as a whole: Some COVID-19 samples were acute and others convalescent; all came from the United States, Italy and Spain. T cells, B-cell-depleted T cells, or PBMCs provided the cDNA or gDNA that served as material.

Original analysis: By means of reference gene primer amplification, nucleated cell counts were estimated. TCRdb's table, derived via immunoSEQ multiplex PCR, lists solely in-frame clones and lacks some. V, J and clone size derive from that table, while D and trimming were established from the DNA sequence. In the table there are under 200,000 clones, roughly 71% of which are singletons. The CDR3 length is 14 residues. From germline, CDR1 is WNHNN and CDR2 SYGVQD (reference sequence). The J segment lost 5 bases and the V segment lost 3 bases, leaving 6 bases of the junction unmatched. The rearrangement links TRBV10-1 to TRBJ1-2, with 7 bases matching TRBD1. The specimen sequenced was peripheral blood. The TCR comes from a woman of 80 years or more with acute or convalescent COVID-19. CDR3 nucleotides: TGCGCCAGCAGTGAACTTCCGGGACAGTATGGCTACACCTTC. It is translated as CASSELPGQYGYTF.